This T cell receptor (beta chain) was sequenced for a study of OX40 agonist ivuxolimab in advanced cancers. General notes on the study: The costimulatory receptor OX40 (CD134) was targeted by ivuxolimab, a fully human IgG2 agonistic monoclonal antibody. Intravenous ivuxolimab was administered to patients every 2 weeks at six dose levels: 0.01, 0.1, 0.3, 1.5, 3 and 10 mg/kg. Of the approximately 54 dose-escalation patients, hepatocellular carcinoma was present in about 20, melanoma in approximately 15, renal cell carcinoma in 9 and head and neck cancer in 9. A male proportion of roughly 85% and a mean age of approximately 58 years, ranging from 23 to 79, were recorded for the dose-escalation cohort. Patients were allowed to have had prior anti-PD-1, anti-PD-L1 or anti-CTLA-4 therapy, and 40% of the dose-escalation patients had been treated with checkpoint inhibitors. Partial responses occurred in three dose-escalation patients, of whom one had hepatocellular carcinoma and two had cutaneous melanoma. The paper describes the monotherapy dose-escalation part (N ≈ 50 patients) of the phase I trial of ivuxolimab. Peripheral TCRbeta sequencing was intended to test whether TCR sequence diversity was altered and clonal T-cell expansion was caused by ivuxolimab.

To sequence the TCRbeta CDR3 region, genomic DNA was isolated from the sorted cells. The immunoSEQ Assay was used for sequencing of TCRbeta CDR3 regions. TCRdb re-hosts the immuneACCESS table, in-frame sequences only. Its copies lack some clones; in the studies checked, an unresolved V gene accounts for under half of them, and the cause for the rest is not known. In all, the sample holds around 66,000 clones, and 70% to 90% of those were seen once. Less than 0.45% of the sample rests with the top ten. Worth noting for this clone: Its antigen specificity is not known. The input lacks base qualities; no much larger clone sits a single base away.

Patients with a history of autoimmune disease or receiving systemic immunosuppression were excluded from the trial. Peripheral blood for TCR sequencing was collected from all dose cohorts at baseline, on cycle 4 day 1, and on cycle 7 day 1. Samples came from an open-label, multicenter, first-in-human phase I dose-escalation trial of ivuxolimab. The trial enrolled adults with locally advanced or metastatic head and neck squamous cell, hepatocellular, melanoma or renal cell carcinoma. Before TCR sequencing, CD4+ and CD8+ T cells were separately sorted from peripheral blood. In the germline V gene, CDR1 corresponds to SNHLY and CDR2 to FYNNEI. From cysteine to phenylalanine, the CDR3 is 13 amino acids long. Only the CDR3 portion is preserved as DNA: 39 bases, with reading frame beginning at the first base. At the junction V is shortened by 7 bases and J by 2 bases, with 9 bases in between. Beyond this particular receptor, the publication reports: At doses of 0.1 to 3.0 mg/kg, clonal expansion of both CD4+ and CD8+ T cells in blood was seen between baseline and week 6. In the 0.1-3.0 mg/kg groups, partial responders had among the lowest normalized peripheral clonal expansion, particularly in CD8+ T cells. Low levels of normalized T-cell clonal expansion were also shown by some nonresponding patients. Antigen specificity was not determined for the clonally expanded peripheral T cells. After ivuxolimab, more expanded clones were found on average in CD8+ T cells than in CD4+ T cells.

This receptor was taken from an adult with an advanced solid tumor such as melanoma, head and neck, liver or kidney cancer. The sequencing here drew on CD4+ or CD8+ T cells sorted from blood, taken in a trial of the OX40 agonist ivuxolimab. The chain links TRBV2 with TRBJ1-3; the D gene assignment is ambiguous. The bases read TGTGCCAGCACGAAGAGTGCTGGAAACACCATATATTTT. Translated, this is CASTKSAGNTIYF.